Listed below are T cell receptor beta chains from one sample, sequenced in a study of blood T cell repertoires in COVID-19. TCRdb's copy holds only in-frame clones and misses some; the assay was immunoSEQ multiplex PCR. The data hold tens of thousands of clones, with around 93% observed a single time. The sample was peripheral blood. These receptors all come from a human donor with active COVID-19. The donor label of this sample is uncertain. Both conserved end residues are part of each CDR3. A D gene is named only where the DNA matches it firmly. The listing skips clone size in some rows; elsewhere it reads once, few, many or a size class.

V	size	D	J	CDR3	DNA
TRBV28	few	-	TRBJ1-6	CASSLVRGSNSPLHF	TGTGCCAGCAGTTTAGTAAGAGGATCTAATTCACCCCTCCACTTT
TRBV11-3	few	-	TRBJ2-3	CASSLGSTNRVKGTDTQYF	TGTGCCAGCAGCTTAGGATCGACCAACAGGGTTAAGGGCACAGATACGCAGTATTTT
TRBV4-2	-	-	TRBJ2-5	CASSLGDGQETQYF	TGTGCCAGCAGCCTCGGGGATGGCCAAGAGACCCAGTACTTC
TRBV15	-	-	TRBJ1-6	CATSREMTGLESPLHF	TGTGCCACCAGCAGAGAGATGACAGGCCTAGAATCCCCCCTCCACTTT
TRBV3-1/TRBV3-2	-	-	TRBJ2-7	CASSQDRSAGPYEQYF	TGTGCCAGCAGCCAAGATCGATCGGCGGGGCCCTACGAGCAGTACTTC
TRBV7-9	-	-	TRBJ2-1	CASSQVHSYNEQFF	TGTGCCAGCTCCCAGGTTCACTCCTACAATGAGCAGTTCTTC
TRBV6-1	-	TRBD2	TRBJ2-2	CASSERTGGRTGELFF	TGTGCCAGCAGTGAACGGACGGGAGGACGGACCGGGGAGCTGTTTTTT
TRBV6-1	-	TRBD1	TRBJ1-5	CASSEVGQGSNQPQHF	TGTGCCAGCAGTGAAGTGGGACAGGGCAGCAATCAGCCCCAGCATTTT
TRBV4-3	few	-	TRBJ2-5	CASSQVIGEETQYF	TGCGCCAGCAGCCAAGTTATAGGGGAAGAGACCCAGTACTTC
TRBV3-1/TRBV3-2	-	-	TRBJ1-2	CASSLMTGEGGYTF	TGTGCCAGCAGCCTGATGACCGGGGAAGGAGGCTACACCTTC
TRBV5-1	-	-	TRBJ1-4	CASRLAGATNEKLFF	TGCGCCAGCAGGTTGGCAGGGGCAACTAATGAAAAACTGTTTTTT
TRBV6-5	-	TRBD2	TRBJ2-1	CASSYSSGGGAHEQFF	TGTGCCAGCAGTTACTCGAGTGGCGGGGGGGCCCATGAGCAGTTCTTC
TRBV11-2	-	-	TRBJ1-4	CASSPGEKLFF	TGTGCCAGCAGCCCGGGGGAAAAACTGTTTTTT
TRBV4-3	-	TRBD2	TRBJ2-5	CASSQDLTSGGRQETQYF	TGCGCCAGCAGCCAAGATCTGACTAGCGGGGGGCGTCAAGAGACCCAGTACTTC
TRBV6-5	-	TRBD1	TRBJ1-2	CASSYRQGNYGYTF	TGTGCCAGCAGTTACAGACAGGGAAACTATGGCTACACCTTC
TRBV27	-	-	TRBJ2-1	CASSPSYSSYPGEQFF	TGTGCCAGCAGTCCAAGCTACAGCTCCTACCCTGGTGAGCAGTTCTTC
TRBV3-1/TRBV3-2	-	TRBD2	TRBJ2-1	CASSQSGGFNEQFF	TGTGCCAGCAGCCAGAGCGGGGGGTTCAATGAGCAGTTCTTC
TRBV19	-	TRBD1	TRBJ1-5	CASSRARTGVDQPQHF	TGTGCCAGTAGTAGAGCTCGAACAGGGGTTGACCAGCCCCAGCATTTT
TRBV29-1	-	-	TRBJ2-7	CSVEDAGSSYEQYF	TGCAGCGTTGAAGATGCAGGCTCTTCCTACGAGCAGTACTTC
TRBV24-1	once	TRBD2	TRBJ2-1	CATSAVSGGRRNEQFF	TGTGCCACCAGCGCCGTTTCGGGGGGGCGTCGCAATGAGCAGTTCTTC
TRBV11-2	-	-	TRBJ2-7	CASSLDWGLVYEQYF	TGTGCCAGCAGCTTAGATTGGGGCTTGGTCTACGAGCAGTACTTC
TRBV10-3	-	-	TRBJ1-1	CAISESPGGTEAFF	TGTGCCATCAGTGAGTCTCCGGGGGGCACTGAAGCTTTCTTT
TRBV5-1	-	-	TRBJ1-5	CASSLGDNSNQPQHF	TGCGCCAGCAGCTTGGGGGACAACAGCAATCAGCCCCAGCATTTT
TRBV4-1	-	TRBD1	TRBJ1-3	CASSQWVLGQGGNTIYF	TGCGCCAGCAGCCAATGGGTCCTAGGACAGGGAGGAAACACCATATATTTT
TRBV2	once	TRBD2	TRBJ2-3	CASSEKTSDGDTQYF	TGTGCCAGCAGTGAAAAGACTAGCGACGGAGATACGCAGTATTTT
TRBV3-1/TRBV3-2	-	-	TRBJ2-5	CASSQAAQGETQYF	TGTGCCAGCAGCCAAGCGGCTCAGGGAGAGACCCAGTACTTC
TRBV25-1	once	TRBD1	TRBJ1-5	CASSGPGTDNQPQHF	TGTGCCAGCAGTGGGCCCGGGACAGACAATCAGCCCCAGCATTTT
TRBV5-1	-	TRBD1	TRBJ1-1	CASRFDRGNTEAFF	TGCGCCAGCAGATTCGACAGGGGGAACACTGAAGCTTTCTTT
TRBV5-1	-	-	TRBJ1-6	CASSLSPLRYSPLHF	TGCGCCAGCAGCTTGAGCCCACTACGATATTCACCCCTCCACTTT
TRBV28	-	TRBD1	TRBJ1-4	CASRPGGTATNEKLFF	TGTGCCAGCCGACCAGGGGGGACCGCAACTAATGAAAAACTGTTTTTT
TRBV9	-	-	TRBJ1-1	CASSVGTSKGAEAFF	TGTGCCAGCAGCGTAGGAACTTCGAAAGGGGCTGAAGCTTTCTTT